Presented here are 21 T cell receptor beta chains from one specimen sequenced in a study of CD8 T cells in ankylosing spondylitis. Study-level points and caveats: One TCR beta motif, made up of eight highly homologous variants, appeared characteristic of ankylosing spondylitis blood.

Antigens for these TCRs are unknown. MiXCR was run by TCRdb on the 5' RACE reads, yielding one entry per CDR3 protein. The sample consists of some 840,000 distinct CDR3 sequences, about an eighth of them appearing once. Sequencing input: blood, either unsorted or a sorted T cell fraction (not recorded which). The source is a male donor with ankylosing spondylitis.

The sample holds a few counts of this clonotype. This chain uses TRBV7-9 with TRBJ1-1; D remains ambiguous. Trimming took 5 bases from V and 4 from J, leaving 14 bases between them. The CDR3 is 14 amino acids. The V gene's germline CDR1 is SEHNR and CDR2 FQNEAQ (reference sequence). CDR3 DNA: TGTGCCAGCAGCCCATTACAATGGGGCACTGAAGCTTTCTTT. Translated: CASSPLQWGTEAFF. Full variable domain (remainder filled in from reference TRBV7-9 and TRBJ1-1): DTGVSQNPRHKITKRGQNVTFRCDPISEHNRLYWYRQTLGQGPEFLTYFQNEAQLEKSRLLSDRFSAERPKGSFSTLEIQRTEQGDSAMYLCASSPLQWGTEAFFGQGTRLTVV.

This clonotype was seen a few times. This sequence joins TRBV20-1 and TRBJ1-3; 7 nucleotides line up with TRBD1. Per germline, CDR1 DFQATT and CDR2 SNEGSKA (reference sequence). The CDR3 spans 13 residues. The V and J ends lost 6 bases and 3 bases, in that order; junction bases with no gene match: 5. CDR3: CSALRQGGNTIYF. Written as DNA, the CDR3 is TGCAGTGCCTTACGACAGGGTGGAAACACCATATATTTT.

This clonotype showed up just a few times. This chain links TRBV11-2 with TRBJ2-1, with TRBD2 identical over 11 bases. The junction had 11 bases not matched to a gene; V was cut back by 5 bases and J by 8 bases. The CDR3 loop spans 16 amino acids. The germline V gene has CDR1 SGHAT and CDR2 FQNNGV. The CDR3 loop reads CASSHLLLAGEDEQFF. The CDR3, as DNA: TGTGCCAGCAGCCACCTCCTACTAGCGGGAGAAGATGAGCAGTTCTTC.

A single count supports this clonotype. The CDR3, as DNA: TGCAGCGTTGGGGAGGGATACACTGAAGCTTTCTTT. Translation gives CSVGEGYTEAFF. The gene calls are TRBV29-1 and TRBJ1-1, with D unresolved. Germline CDR1 reads SQVTM; CDR2 reads ANQGSEA. V lost 4 bases, J lost 3 bases, and 9 bases lay in between. The CDR3 sequence is 12 residues long.

This clonotype was observed many times. The rearrangement links TRBV7-2 to TRBJ2-7; D not certain. Germline V gives CDR1 SGHTA, CDR2 FQGNSA. This CDR3 is 14 amino acids long. V shed 1 base and J shed 3 bases, with 10 bases lying between them. The CDR3 reads CASSLVGRFYEQYF. CDR3 DNA sequence: TGTGCCAGCAGCTTAGTTGGACGGTTCTACGAGCAGTACTTC.

The chain couples TRBV4-1 to TRBJ2-7; 7 bases fit TRBD2. This CDR3 has 18 amino acids. Germline CDR1 reads MGHRA; CDR2 reads YSYEKL. Trimming removed 1 base from V and 3 bases from J; junction bases left unmatched: 15. DNA for the CDR3: TGCGCCAGCAGCCAAGGGTCGATATTTCGGACTAGTTTCTACGAGCAGTACTTC. Translating gives CASSQGSIFRTSFYEQYF.

This clonotype was recorded at least ten times. The chain joins TRBV29-1 to TRBJ2-1; D is possibly TRBD2 (5 bases). Trimming took off 7 bases at V and 8 bases at J, with 12 bases between the two ends. This CDR3 has 11 residues. Per germline, CDR1 SQVTM and CDR2 ANQGSEA. CDR3 in DNA: TGCAGCGCTCACCGAGGGTATGAGCAGTTCTTC. It encodes CSAHRGYEQFF.

This clonotype has more than one count but fewer than ten. The chain is built from TRBV3-1 and TRBJ1-1; D remains unclear. Germline V lookup: CDR1 LGHDT, CDR2 YNNKEL (reference sequence). V was trimmed by 3 bases and J by 0 bases, leaving 8 bases between them. The CDR3 has 14 residues. CDR3 sequence (DNA): TGTGCCAGCAGCCATCCGGCCCTGAACACTGAAGCTTTCTTT. Residues: CASSHPALNTEAFF.

The chain carries TRBV7-2 and TRBJ1-1; D not certain. This CDR3 spans 13 amino acids. Trimming took 5 bases from V and 1 from J, leaving 8 bases between them. CDR1 and CDR2 (germline): SGHTA, FQGNSA. The CDR3 loop is CASSPISNTEAFF. CDR3 nucleotide sequence: TGTGCCAGCAGCCCCATTTCGAACACTGAAGCTTTCTTT.

The genes are TRBV6-2 or TRBV6-3 and TRBJ2-1; D unclear. Trimming removed 0 bases from V and 0 bases from J, with 12 bases in between. The length of the CDR3 is 17 residues. Per the germline V gene, CDR1 is MNHEY and CDR2 is SVGEGT. The CDR3 DNA sequence: TGTGCCAGCAGTTACTCTCTCCTAGTAGGCTCCTACAATGAGCAGTTCTTC. The encoded protein is CASSYSLLVGSYNEQFF.

This clonotype has only a few counts. This rearrangement joins TRBV20-1 to TRBJ2-7; no reliable D call. Germline V CDR1 and CDR2: DFQATT, SNEGSKA (reference sequence). This CDR3 has 13 residues. Trimming shortened V by 1 base and J by 5 bases, and 12 bases separated the two germline ends. CDR3 sequence (DNA): TGCAGTGCTAGAGTGAGGAACGACAACGAGCAGTACTTC. It yields the protein CSARVRNDNEQYF.

The V call is TRBV6-2 or TRBV6-3, the J call TRBJ2-1; D is undetermined. Between the trimmed V and J ends, which lost 6 bases and 6 bases, there was a span of 15 bases. Germline V gene data show CDR1 as MNHEY and CDR2 as SVGEGT. There are 14 residues in the CDR3. CDR3 protein: CASSRVLLSNEQFF. For the CDR3, the DNA is TGTGCCAGCAGCCGGGTTCTTCTCTCCAATGAGCAGTTCTTC.

This chain connects TRBV20-1 to TRBJ2-7; unclear D gene. Trimming stripped 1 base from V and 5 bases from J, with 12 bases between. The V gene's germline CDR1 is DFQATT and CDR2 SNEGSKA (reference sequence). The CDR3 sequence is 13 residues long. The CDR3 DNA reads TGCAGTGCTAGAGGAAGGGCTGAAAACGAGCAGTACTTC. It translates to CSARGRAENEQYF.

The chain uses TRBV7-2 and TRBJ2-3; maybe TRBD1 (6 bases). From germline, CDR1 is SGHTA and CDR2 FQGNSA. The CDR3 runs 14 residues. V was shortened by 2 bases and J by 8 bases, with 14 bases between the two germline ends. In DNA, the CDR3 is TGTGCCAGCAGCTTAAGGGGGAAATCAGTTACGCAGTATTTT. Residues: CASSLRGKSVTQYF.

This clonotype turned up a few times. This chain links TRBV7-2 with TRBJ1-6; D not resolved. Germline values: CDR1 SGHTA, CDR2 FQGNSA. This CDR3 has 14 amino acids. The ends were cut back, 3 bases at V and 13 bases at J, with 16 bases in the middle. CDR3 amino acids: CASSFRFAPIPLHF. CDR3 DNA sequence: TGTGCCAGCAGCTTTCGCTTCGCCCCTATCCCCCTCCACTTT.

In this sample, this clonotype turned up a few times. The rearrangement joins TRBV29-1 to TRBJ1-1; D remains unclear. The length of the CDR3 is 11 residues. Germline loops: CDR1 SQVTM, CDR2 ANQGSEA. V lost 4 bases and J lost 14, with 17 bases in between. The CDR3 sequence: CSVVRATEGFF. The DNA for the CDR3 is TGCAGCGTTGTGCGGGCCACTGAAGGCTTCTTT.

As regards this clonotype: This may come from a read error, since a much larger clone is one base off. The chain employs TRBV7-9 and TRBJ2-3, with D unclear. V lost 5 bases, J lost 3 bases, and 3 bases lay in between. CDR1 SEHNR and CDR2 FQNEAQ come from the germline V gene (reference sequence). CDR3 size: 11 residues. CDR3 protein: CASSMTDTQYF. The CDR3 coding sequence is TGTGCCAGCAGCATGACAGATACGCAGTATTTT. The full variable domain, its missing parts supplied by reference TRBV7-9 and TRBJ2-3, is DTGVSQNPRHKITKRGQNVTFRCDPISEHNRLYWYRQTLGQGPEFLTYFQNEAQLEKSRLLSDRFSAERPKGSFSTLEIQRTEQGDSAMYLCASSMTDTQYFGPGTRLTVL.

At least ten counts were recorded for this clonotype. This chain connects TRBV5-1 to TRBJ2-5; 9 bases map to TRBD2. CDR3 length: 15 amino acids. V shed 5 bases, J shed 3 bases, and the junction held 8 bases outside the gene matches. Germline lookup yields CDR1 SGHRS and CDR2 YFSETQ. CDR3 in amino acids: CASSMAAGGEETQYF. The CDR3, as DNA: TGCGCCAGCAGTATGGCAGCGGGAGGTGAAGAGACCCAGTACTTC. The full variable domain, completed using reference TRBV5-1 and TRBJ2-5, is KAGVTQTPRYLIKTRGQQVTLSCSPISGHRSVSWYQQTPGQGLQFLFEYFSETQRNKGNFPGRFSGRQFSNSRSEMNVSTLELGDSALYLCASSMAAGGEETQYFGPGTRLLVL.

This clonotype was seen ten or more times. This may be a read error, as it is one base from a much larger clone. V usage is TRBV5-6 and J usage is TRBJ2-3; no definite D call. Trimming stripped 6 bases from V and 2 bases from J, with 4 bases between. CDR3 length equals 11 residues. Germline V gene lookup returns CDR1 SGHDT and CDR2 YYEEEE. This CDR3 reads CASTNTDTQYF. The CDR3 nucleotides read TGTGCCAGCACCAACACAGATACGCAGTATTTT.

The chain couples TRBV29-1 to TRBJ2-7; tentatively, D is TRBD1 or TRBD2 (5 bases each). V lost 4 bases, J lost 1 base, and 14 bases lay in between. Per germline, CDR1 SQVTM and CDR2 ANQGSEA. There are 14 residues in the CDR3. CDR3 sequence: CSVAGAKRSYEQYF. The DNA for the CDR3 is TGCAGCGTTGCCGGGGCCAAAAGGTCCTACGAGCAGTACTTC.

In this sample, this clonotype turned up many times. This chain joins TRBV5-1 and TRBJ2-1; 7 bases map to TRBD2. CDR3 length: 13 residues. V gave up 6 bases and J gave up 0 bases; unmatched junction bases: 0. The V gene's germline CDR1 is SGHRS and CDR2 YFSETQ. The CDR3 DNA is TGCGCCAGCAAGCGGGGCTCCTACAATGAGCAGTTCTTC. It encodes CASKRGSYNEQFF.